This T cell receptor (beta chain) comes out of a study of early T cells in non-severe SARS-CoV-2 infection (dated by TCRdb to the early 2020s). About the full investigation: Bulk RNA from unsorted whole blood was used for TCR sequencing, so alpha and beta chains could not be paired. Overall results and qualifications from the work: VDJdb matching was skewed toward anti-spike CD8 responses, so virus-specific expansions were likely underestimated and private and CD4 specificities were missed.

This clonotype appeared many times. This receptor's antigen is unknown. No much larger clone is present one base from it, and per-base qualities are unavailable. A case-control design nested within a healthcare worker cohort in London, UK, was used, with weekly nasopharyngeal swab PCR tests and blood sampling performed. Healthcare workers were recruited during the week of the UK lockdown, between 23 and 31 March 2020, and followed weekly for up to roughly 15 weeks. Receptors were amplified or captured by 5' RACE. Sequenced using a NextSeq 500. The TCR library protocol attached unique molecular identifiers to individual cDNA molecules to correct for sequencing error and PCR bias. TCR alpha and beta chains were both sequenced, and the abundances of alpha and beta sequences in each sample were closely correlated with each other. As for the authors' bioinformatics: V gene, J gene and CDR3 annotation of TCR sequences was performed with Decombinator V4. Expanded TCRs were defined as changing significantly between any two time points under a Poisson model with p below 0.0001. Abundances of TCRs were expressed as counts per million after normalisation to the total number of TCRs sequenced in each sample. TRAV1-2 paired with TRAJ12, TRAJ20 or TRAJ33 defined MAIT TCRs, while TRAV10 paired with TRAJ18 defined iNKT TCRs. VDJdb, accessed 1 November 2021, was searched for CMV, EBV and SARS-CoV-2 annotated TCRs, excluding TCRs annotated for multiple antigens. The public reads were quality trimmed at Q25 with fastp and then assembled into clones with MiXCR by TCRdb, keeping productive beta chains. Each record represents a unique CDR3 protein, reported with the most common genes and DNA among its rows. Here the V and J calls rest on TCRdb's processing, not on the authors' analysis. The sample data list approximately 40,000 distinct CDR3 sequences, and roughly 9.9% of these were observed just once. The ten largest clones capture approximately 12% of the sample.

From V the trimming removes 6 bases and from J it removes 8 bases, while the gene matches leave 21 bases of the junction unaccounted for. As encoded in the germline V gene, CDR1 is SQVTM while CDR2 is ANQGSEA. The CDR3 covers 17 residues, taking in both the cysteine and the phenylalanine. Only the CDR3 DNA stays, 51 bases, in frame from base 1. The rearrangement combines TRBV29-1 with TRBJ2-1; 8 of the junction bases match TRBD1. The sequenced material came from whole blood. This receptor was taken from an adult who was a healthcare worker with PCR-confirmed SARS-CoV-2 infection or an uninfected control (not recorded which). The CDR3 region has the sequence CSVGIGRTGWDSHEQFF. The nucleotides read TGCAGCGTGGGGATTGGGCGGACAGGGTGGGATAGCCATGAGCAGTTCTTC.